A single sample is the source of the 18 T cell receptor beta chains below, sequenced in a study of cytomegalovirus exposure and HLA in healthy donors. Researchers ran the PCR with 60 Vbeta and 13 Jbeta primers. This table comes from immunoSEQ multiplex PCR, and its TCRdb copy is limited to in-frame clones, with some not included. Of 100,000 to 120,000 clones listed, 13% to 15% are singletons. The sample was PBMCs. These receptors all come from a female donor in good health and CMV-seronegative.

The rearrangement uses TRBV15 and TRBJ1-5; tentative D call: TRBD1 (5 bases). Germline CDR1 reads LNHNV; CDR2 reads YYDKDF (reference sequence). The CDR3 is 15 amino acids. Trimming pared 0 bases from V and 7 bases from J, leaving 13 bases between. The CDR3 region has the DNA TGTGCCACCAGCAGAGATGGGGGGGTAACACAGCCCCAGCATTTT. As protein: CATSRDGGVTQPQHF.

The V call is TRBV9, the J call TRBJ1-2; a weak D match, TRBD1 (6 bases). The CDR3 is 14 amino acids. The V and J ends lost 3 bases and 1 base respectively, with 10 bases between them. Germline CDR1 SGDLS, CDR2 YYNGEE. The chain's CDR3 is CASSADSFNYGYTF. The DNA for the CDR3 is TGTGCCAGCAGCGCGGACAGCTTTAACTATGGCTACACCTTC.

The V call is TRBV7-2, the J call TRBJ1-5, with unresolved D. The CDR3 covers 16 residues. Germline lookup yields CDR1 SGHTA and CDR2 FQGNSA. V gave up 6 bases and J gave up 0 bases, with 15 bases separating them. The CDR3 DNA reads TGTGCCAGCAGTCATTACGGGAGTTATAGCAATCAGCCCCAGCATTTT. Translated: CASSHYGSYSNQPQHF.

V is TRBV25-1 and J is TRBJ2-7; 8 positions match TRBD1. This CDR3 contains 14 residues. With V trimmed by 7 bases and J by 2 bases, 7 bases remained unmatched. Per germline, CDR1 MGHDK and CDR2 SYGVNS. The CDR3 sequence is CASTPGQATYEQYF. The CDR3 DNA is TGTGCCAGCACTCCGGGACAGGCGACCTACGAGCAGTACTTC.

This clone was found a few times. The V gene is TRBV2, the J gene TRBJ1-5; 7 nucleotides agree with TRBD1. Germline CDR1 reads SNHLY; CDR2 reads FYNNEI. The CDR3 spans 13 residues. V lost 8 bases, J lost 1 base, and 2 bases stayed unmatched. The CDR3 loop is CASGQASNQPQHF. CDR3 DNA: TGTGCCAGCGGACAGGCAAGCAATCAGCCCCAGCATTTT.

This clone was seen a handful of times. V and J are TRBV30 and TRBJ2-3, with a possible D match to TRBD2 (5 bases). The CDR3 has 14 amino acids. Germline CDR1 GTSNPN, CDR2 SVGIG (reference sequence). Trimming shortened V by 0 bases and J by 1 base, and 8 bases separated the two germline ends. The CDR3 is CAWSVGSGTDTQYF. The CDR3, as DNA: TGTGCCTGGAGTGTTGGTAGCGGCACAGATACGCAGTATTTT.

This clone came up a few times. The CDR3 coding sequence is TGTGCCAGCAGGGGGCCCGGGGAGCTGTTTTTT. Residues: CASRGPGELFF. V usage is TRBV7-3 and J usage is TRBJ2-2; D perhaps matches TRBD1 (5 bases). This CDR3 contains 11 residues. Between the trimmed V and J ends, which lost 6 bases and 6 bases, there was a span of 5 bases. Germline V gene data show CDR1 as SGHTA and CDR2 as FQGTGA.

The V and J genes are TRBV4-3 and TRBJ1-4; no reliable D call. V lost 2 bases to trimming and J lost 8 bases, with 6 bases between them. Germline CDR1 reads LGHNA; CDR2 reads YSLEER. The CDR3 length is 12 residues. CDR3: CASSQPGEKLFF. The CDR3 DNA is TGCGCCAGCAGCCAACCGGGGGAAAAACTGTTTTTT.

CDR3 loop: CASSRRQGGSNTEAFF. The DNA for the CDR3 is TGTGCCAGCTCACGAAGACAGGGGGGGTCGAACACTGAAGCTTTCTTT. The chain uses TRBV18 and TRBJ1-1, with 9 bases matching TRBD1. This CDR3 spans 16 amino acids. Germline-derived CDR1 and CDR2 are KGHSH and LQKENI. J lost 1 base, V lost 4 bases, and 7 bases had no gene match.

The rearrangement uses TRBV28 and TRBJ1-2; TRBD1 is a possible D gene (6 bases). This CDR3 has 19 amino acids. Germline CDR1 is MDHEN and CDR2 is SYDVKM. The V end was cut by 7 bases, the J end by 8 bases, with 35 bases between. CDR3 protein: CASTNSPGHLTGGAMGYTF. CDR3 DNA sequence: TGTGCCAGCACAAACTCCCCGGGACATCTTACTGGGGGGGCTATGGGCTACACCTTC.

The chain is built from TRBV6-1 and TRBJ2-7, with 8 bases fitting TRBD1. This CDR3 region has 14 residues. Per germline, CDR1 MNHNS and CDR2 SASEGT. V dropped 3 bases and J dropped 4; count of bases not matched to a gene: 5. The CDR3 loop is CASSDTTGGYEQYF. The CDR3 bases are TGTGCCAGCAGTGATACCACAGGGGGGTACGAGCAGTACTTC.

In its sample, this clone was seen a few times. This chain links TRBV15 with TRBJ1-1, with D possibly matching TRBD1 (6 bases). Trimming pared 5 bases from V and 4 bases from J, leaving 14 bases between. There are 14 residues in the CDR3. Germline V gene data show CDR1 as LNHNV and CDR2 as YYDKDF (reference sequence). CDR3: CATSPQGGGTEAFF. CDR3 nucleotides: TGTGCCACCAGCCCACAGGGTGGGGGCACTGAAGCTTTCTTT. The entire variable domain, with the rest obtained from reference TRBV15 and TRBJ1-1, is as follows: DAMVIQNPRYQVTQFGKPVTLSCSQTLNHNVMYWYQQKSSQAPKLLFHYYDKDFNNEADTPDNFQSRRPNTSFCFLDIRSPGLGDTAMYLCATSPQGGGTEAFFGQGTRLTVV.

This clone was counted between two and nine times. The chain combines TRBV6-5 with TRBJ2-7, with TRBD2 as a possible D gene (6 bases). V lost 2 bases, J lost 0 bases, and 14 bases lay in between. Looked up from germline, CDR1 is MNHEY and CDR2 is SVGAGI. This CDR3 spans 16 amino acids. Here the CDR3 DNA reads TGTGCCAGCAGTTACACCGGGGGACGGAACTCCTACGAGCAGTACTTC. Amino acid sequence: CASSYTGGRNSYEQYF.

This clone has more than one count but fewer than ten. The rearrangement uses TRBV5-1 and TRBJ1-4; D unresolved. The CDR3 length is 16 residues. Germline-derived CDR1 and CDR2 are SGHRS and YFSETQ. The V end was cut by 5 bases, the J end by 5 bases, with 19 bases between. The CDR3 sequence is CASRIGWAGGNEKLFF. In DNA form, the CDR3 reads TGCGCCAGCAGAATAGGATGGGCAGGAGGGAATGAAAAACTGTTTTTT.

This chain connects TRBV4-2 to TRBJ2-7; 13 bases line up with TRBD2. The V segment lost 0 bases and the J segment 1 base; nucleotides outside the gene matches: 3. The CDR3 sequence is 17 residues long. Germline CDR1 reads LGHNA; CDR2 reads YNFKEQ. The CDR3 reads CASSQEGTSGASYEQYF. The CDR3 nucleotides are TGTGCCAGCAGCCAAGAGGGGACTAGCGGGGCTTCCTACGAGCAGTACTTC.

The chain links TRBV4-3 to TRBJ2-6, with 9 bases that match TRBD1. The CDR3 extends over 20 amino acids. V was pared by 0 bases and J by 0 bases, with 9 bases of the junction left unmatched. Per germline, CDR1 LGHNA and CDR2 YSLEER. In nucleotides, the CDR3 is TGCGCCAGCAGCCAAGATCAGGCGGGACAGGGCTTCTCTGGGGCCAACGTCCTGACTTTC. Residues: CASSQDQAGQGFSGANVLTF.

V gene TRBV10-3 combines with J gene TRBJ2-2; D is undetermined. The CDR3 sequence is 16 residues long. The V end was cut by 8 bases, the J end by 2 bases, with 18 bases between. Germline CDR1 is ENHRY and CDR2 is SYGVKD. CDR3 sequence reads: CAISLNGAGNTGELFF. The DNA of the CDR3 is TGTGCCATCTCCCTCAACGGAGCCGGCAACACCGGGGAGCTGTTTTTT.

The chain employs TRBV7-9 and TRBJ2-1, with 14 bases fitting TRBD2. CDR1 is SEHNR and CDR2 is FQNEAQ in the germline V gene (reference sequence). This CDR3 region has 17 residues. V was clipped by 5 bases and J by 5 bases; unmatched bases: 8. The CDR3 sequence: CASSGGLAGGWNNEQFF. Here the CDR3 DNA reads TGTGCCAGCAGCGGTGGACTAGCGGGGGGTTGGAACAATGAGCAGTTCTTC. Full variable domain (rest looked up from reference TRBV7-9 and TRBJ2-1): DTGVSQNPRHKITKRGQNVTFRCDPISEHNRLYWYRQTLGQGPEFLTYFQNEAQLEKSRLLSDRFSAERPKGSFSTLEIQRTEQGDSAMYLCASSGGLAGGWNNEQFFGPGTRLTVL.